The 31 T cell receptor beta chains below come from one sample, sequenced in a study of T cell responses to AZD1222 COVID-19 vaccine. Some clones are missing from TCRdb's copy, which holds only in-frame ones; the method was immunoSEQ multiplex PCR. Among some 110,000 clones listed, around nine tenths were seen once. Sequencing used peripheral blood, obtained 28 days after the second dose of the MenACWY control vaccine. Every receptor here comes from an adult who received the MenACWY meningococcal vaccine as a control.

The chain combines TRBV4-1 with TRBJ2-2, with 7 bases lining up with TRBD1. This CDR3 spans 18 amino acids. Germline CDR1 reads MGHRA; CDR2 reads YSYEKL. With 1 base clipped from V and 1 base from J, the junction kept 9 bases outside the gene matches. Here the CDR3 DNA reads TGCGCCAGCAGCCAAGCACTGACAGGGTTGGGGAACACCGGGGAGCTGTTTTTT. It encodes CASSQALTGLGNTGELFF.

The chain has TRBV7-2 and TRBJ1-4, with 10 bases matching TRBD1. The CDR3 has 14 amino acids. The germline gives CDR1 SGHTA, CDR2 FQGNSA. V was clipped by 3 bases and J by 9 bases; unmatched bases: 4. The DNA of the CDR3 is TGTGCCAGCAGCTTGGACAGGGGGGATCAAAAACTGTTTTTT. It specifies CASSLDRGDQKLFF.

The V gene is TRBV3-1 (or the pseudogene TRBV3-2), the J gene TRBJ1-1; a weak D match, TRBD1 (5 bases). The CDR3 spans 14 residues. V lost 7 bases to trimming and J lost 5 bases, with 17 bases between them. Germline CDR1 and CDR2: LGHDT and YNNKEL (reference sequence). The CDR3 reads CASKIGRGSTEAFF. DNA for the CDR3: TGTGCCAGCAAGATAGGACGGGGCTCGACTGAAGCTTTCTTT.

The rearrangement uses TRBV19 and TRBJ1-5, with D unresolved. The CDR3 extends over 13 amino acids. V dropped 5 bases and J dropped 0 bases, with 5 bases sitting between them. CDR1 and CDR2 (germline): LNHDA, SQIVND (reference sequence). The CDR3 reads CASSGFSNQPQHF. CDR3 nucleotide sequence: TGTGCCAGTAGTGGGTTTAGCAATCAGCCCCAGCATTTT.

The rearrangement links TRBV19 to TRBJ2-6; D remains ambiguous. The CDR3 is 14 residues long. Germline V gene sequence: CDR1 LNHDA, CDR2 SQIVND (reference sequence). V was shortened by 9 bases and J by 1 base, with 10 bases between the two germline ends. CDR3 amino acids: CASLDLSGANVLTF. The CDR3 DNA reads as TGTGCCAGCCTAGATCTGTCTGGGGCCAACGTCCTGACTTTC.

This sequence joins TRBV7-2 and TRBJ2-1; no definite D call. Germline-derived CDR1 and CDR2 are SGHTA and FQGNSA. V was trimmed by 5 bases and J by 8 bases, leaving 16 bases between them. This CDR3 comprises 14 residues. CDR3 sequence (DNA): TGTGCCAGCAGCCCCGGCTGGGCGGCGGATGAGCAGTTCTTC. Amino acid sequence: CASSPGWAADEQFF.

The chain couples TRBV11-2 to TRBJ2-7; perhaps TRBD2 as D (7 bases). Germline assignment: CDR1 SGHAT and CDR2 FQNNGV. Trimming stripped 5 bases from V and 0 bases from J, with 14 bases between. The length of the CDR3 is 15 residues. The CDR3 DNA reads as TGTGCCAGCAGCCTTATGGGGGGGGCCTCCTACGAGCAGTACTTC. Protein sequence: CASSLMGGASYEQYF.

The DNA for the CDR3 is TGTGCCAGCAGTTCTGACGTGGACTACACCTTC. Amino acid sequence: CASSSDVDYTF. The V call is TRBV28, the J call TRBJ1-2; D is ambiguous. The CDR3 has 11 amino acids. From germline, CDR1 is MDHEN and CDR2 SYDVKM. Trimming took off 4 bases at V and 10 bases at J, with 10 bases between the two ends.

This clone appeared once. The chain is built from TRBV24-1 and TRBJ2-3; possible D gene TRBD1, 6 bases. Between the trimmed V and J ends, which lost 3 bases and 4 bases, there was a span of 13 bases. Germline V gene lookup returns CDR1 KGHDR and CDR2 SFDVKD. This CDR3 contains 15 residues. CDR3 sequence reads: CATSDPTGRPDTQYF. The CDR3 region has the DNA TGTGCCACCAGTGATCCCACAGGGCGCCCAGATACGCAGTATTTT.

The chain employs TRBV27 and TRBJ1-1; TRBD1 agrees at 7 bases. The CDR3 contains 14 residues. J was trimmed by 0 bases and V by 6 bases; bases with no gene match: 4. Per the germline V gene, CDR1 is MNHEY and CDR2 is SMNVEV (reference sequence). CDR3 amino acids: CASRTGTVNTEAFF. The CDR3 bases are TGTGCCAGCAGAACCGGGACAGTGAACACTGAAGCTTTCTTT.

The chain links TRBV4-3 to TRBJ2-3; 8 nucleotides align to TRBD2. The CDR3 sequence is 15 residues long. J gave up 4 bases and V 4 bases, and 7 bases lay outside the gene matches. CDR1 is LGHNA and CDR2 is YSLEER in the germline V gene. The CDR3 DNA reads as TGCGCCAGCAGCCTCGGACTAGCTGGACCAGATACGCAGTATTTT. As protein: CASSLGLAGPDTQYF.

The chain carries TRBV7-8 and TRBJ1-6, with 7 bases matching TRBD1. Germline loops: CDR1 SGHVS, CDR2 FQNEAQ. With 7 bases clipped from V and 10 bases from J, the junction kept 10 bases outside the gene matches. The CDR3 is made up of 14 amino acids. The CDR3 DNA reads as TGTGCCAGCACCCTACCAGGGGGAGGCTCACCCCTCCACTTT. It is translated as CASTLPGGGSPLHF.

V is TRBV6-5 and J is TRBJ2-1; D not certain. V was clipped by 6 bases and J by 7 bases, with 7 bases between them. Per germline, CDR1 MNHEY and CDR2 SVGAGI. CDR3 length: 11 amino acids. CDR3 nucleotide sequence: TGTGCCAGCAGGTCCTTAAATGAGCAGTTCTTC. As protein: CASRSLNEQFF.

This clone has just one count. The V gene is TRBV19, the J gene TRBJ2-1; 11 bases map to TRBD2. The CDR3 has 15 residues. Germline V gene data show CDR1 as LNHDA and CDR2 as SQIVND (reference sequence). V dropped 6 bases and J dropped 4; count of bases not matched to a gene: 5. The CDR3 bases are TGTGCCAGTAGCTCAACTAGCGGGGGATACAATGAGCAGTTCTTC. It encodes CASSSTSGGYNEQFF.

J is TRBJ1-2 and V is TRBV5-5; TRBD1 matches at 7 bases. The CDR3 totals 14 residues. Per the germline V gene, CDR1 is SGHKS and CDR2 is YYEKEE (reference sequence). V was clipped by 3 bases and J by 0 bases; unmatched bases: 2. The chain's CDR3 is CASSWGQTNYGYTF. The CDR3 region has the DNA TGTGCCAGCAGCTGGGGACAGACTAACTATGGCTACACCTTC.

V usage is TRBV5-1 and J usage is TRBJ2-1, with 12 bases aligning to TRBD2. Trimming took 6 bases from V and 4 from J; bases not matched to a gene: 8. The germline CDR1 and CDR2 sequences are SGHRS and YFSETQ. The CDR3 runs to 16 residues. Here the CDR3 DNA reads TGCGCCAGCAACGAAGGGACTAGCGGGCCGTACAATGAGCAGTTCTTC. This translates into CASNEGTSGPYNEQFF.

This CDR3 reads CASTLAGETGYTF. CDR3 nucleotide sequence: TGTGCCAGCACTTTGGCAGGGGAGACTGGCTACACCTTC. V gene TRBV6-5 combines with J gene TRBJ1-2; weak D call: TRBD1 (6 bases). V dropped 7 bases and J dropped 7 bases, with 16 bases sitting between them. This CDR3 has 13 residues. CDR1 is MNHEY and CDR2 is SVGAGI in the germline V gene.

V usage is TRBV4-1 and J usage is TRBJ1-2, with 10 bases that match TRBD1. CDR1 is MGHRA and CDR2 is YSYEKL in the germline V gene. J gave up 8 bases and V 4 bases, and 13 bases lay outside the gene matches. This CDR3 is 16 amino acids long. In DNA form, the CDR3 reads TGCGCCAGCAGCCCAATCGACAGGGGGCTTATAGCGGGCTACACCTTC. It encodes CASSPIDRGLIAGYTF.

The J gene is TRBJ2-5, the V gene TRBV7-2, with 8 bases lining up with TRBD1. Unmatched junction bases numbered 13, after V lost 5 bases and J lost 2 bases. The CDR3 sequence is 17 residues long. Germline V gene data show CDR1 as SGHTA and CDR2 as FQGNSA. CDR3 amino acids: CASSPVGQGATQETQYF. In nucleotides, the CDR3 is TGTGCCAGCAGCCCTGTGGGGCAGGGGGCGACTCAAGAGACCCAGTACTTC.

The chain is built from TRBV28 and TRBJ1-2, with D uncertain. The V end lost 6 bases, the J end lost 1 base, and 9 bases lay between the germline ends. CDR1 is MDHEN, CDR2 SYDVKM, per germline. The CDR3 length is 13 residues. The CDR3 region is CASRGTVNYGYTF. In DNA form, the CDR3 reads TGTGCCAGCAGGGGAACAGTTAACTATGGCTACACCTTC.

A single count supports this clone. Its ends do not fully match the called genes, so a read error is possible. This sequence joins TRBV12-3 or TRBV12-4 and TRBJ2-7, with TRBD1 matching 8 bases. The CDR3 loop spans 13 amino acids. DNA for the CDR3: TGTGCCAGCAGTGTAGGGACAGGCTACAAGCAGTACTTC. Translation gives CASSVGTGYKQYF.

The V gene is TRBV19, the J gene TRBJ1-1; D is unresolved. This CDR3 region has 13 residues. V was cut by 3 bases and J by 11 bases, with 16 bases left in between. In germline, CDR1 is LNHDA, CDR2 SQIVND (reference sequence). The CDR3 loop is CASSISPGLDAFF. For the CDR3, the DNA is TGTGCCAGTAGTATCTCTCCCGGTTTAGACGCTTTCTTT.

The chain recombines TRBV13 with TRBJ2-5, with TRBD2 identical over 9 bases. The CDR3 loop spans 17 amino acids. The germline gives CDR1 PRHDT, CDR2 FYEKMQ (reference sequence). V gave up 5 bases and J gave up 1 base; unmatched junction bases: 11. CDR3 in DNA: TGTGCCAGCAGCCCTGGTGCGGGAGGGCTTGGCCAAGAGACCCAGTACTTC. As protein: CASSPGAGGLGQETQYF.

J is TRBJ1-1 and V is TRBV7-2; D might be TRBD1 (5 bases). Trimming removed 3 bases at V and 6 bases at J, with 11 bases between. Germline V gene data show CDR1 as SGHTA and CDR2 as FQGNSA. The CDR3 sequence is 13 residues long. CDR3 in amino acids: CASSLERGSEAFF. CDR3 in DNA: TGTGCCAGCAGCTTGGAGAGGGGATCTGAAGCTTTCTTT.

A few counts support this clone. The genes are TRBV18 and TRBJ2-5; 9 bases agree with TRBD1. The V gene's germline CDR1 is KGHSH and CDR2 LQKENI. V shed 4 bases and J 5 bases; nucleotides not matched to a gene: 2. The CDR3 extends over 13 amino acids. The CDR3 bases are TGTGCCAGCTCACACGGGACAGGGGAGACCCAGTACTTC. It translates to CASSHGTGETQYF.

The chain links TRBV6-2 or TRBV6-3 to TRBJ1-1; TRBD1 is a possible D gene (6 bases). The CDR3 covers 18 residues. V dropped 5 bases and J dropped 4 bases, with 26 bases sitting between them. Germline loops: CDR1 MNHEY, CDR2 SVGEGT. CDR3 protein: CASSASGTQPSQGTEAFF. In nucleotides, the CDR3 is TGTGCCAGCAGTGCCTCCGGGACACAGCCCTCACAAGGCACTGAAGCTTTCTTT.

V gene TRBV28 combines with J gene TRBJ2-6, with a possible D match to TRBD1 (6 bases). This CDR3 contains 16 residues. From germline, CDR1 is MDHEN and CDR2 SYDVKM. V lost 3 bases and J 5 bases, leaving 14 bases between the germline ends. CDR3: CASSFSGARRANVLTF. Written as DNA, the CDR3 is TGTGCCAGCAGTTTCTCAGGGGCTAGGAGGGCCAACGTCCTGACTTTC.

The J gene is TRBJ1-4, the V gene TRBV19; D remains unclear. The ends were cut back, 7 bases at V and 0 bases at J, with 12 bases in the middle. Per the germline V gene, CDR1 is LNHDA and CDR2 is SQIVND (reference sequence). The CDR3 is made up of 15 amino acids. Here the CDR3 DNA reads TGTGCCAGTAAATGGGCCTCAGCAACTAATGAAAAACTGTTTTTT. Protein sequence: CASKWASATNEKLFF.

V is TRBV11-2 and J is TRBJ2-7; 7 nucleotides match TRBD1. Germline V gene sequence: CDR1 SGHAT, CDR2 FQNNGV. The CDR3 extends over 16 amino acids. J gave up 4 bases and V 1 base, and 10 bases lay outside the gene matches. This CDR3 reads CASSLGLGGGMYEQYF. In DNA form, the CDR3 reads TGTGCCAGCAGCTTAGGTTTAGGGGGCGGCATGTACGAGCAGTACTTC.

The gene calls are TRBV6-2 or TRBV6-3 and TRBJ1-5; unclear D gene. Germline V gene data show CDR1 as MNHEY and CDR2 as SVGEGT. V dropped 2 bases and J dropped 2 bases, with 10 bases sitting between them. The CDR3 has 15 amino acids. The CDR3 loop reads CASSYRRSGNQPQHF. The CDR3, as DNA: TGTGCCAGCAGTTACCGCAGGTCTGGCAATCAGCCCCAGCATTTT.

V usage is TRBV6-2 or TRBV6-3 and J usage is TRBJ2-5, with 15 bases lining up with TRBD2. The germline V gene encodes CDR1 MNHEY and CDR2 SVGEGT. This CDR3 comprises 16 residues. With V trimmed by 4 bases and J by 2 bases, 2 bases remained unmatched. This chain's CDR3 is CASSFGTSGGQETQYF. The CDR3 DNA sequence: TGTGCCAGCAGTTTTGGGACTAGCGGGGGGCAAGAGACCCAGTACTTC.